Listed here is a single TCR beta chain. A single record per CDR3 protein comes from TCRdb applying MiXCR to the 5' RACE reads. The sample lists under 85,000 distinct CDR3 sequences, about 14% occurring once. These data come from a study of early T cells in non-severe SARS-CoV-2 infection. Trimming at V came to 4 bases and at J to 6 bases, leaving 10 bases not matched to a gene. The CDR3 contains 16 residues. From germline, CDR1 is DFQATT and CDR2 SNEGSKA (reference sequence). The sequence came from an adult who was a healthcare worker with PCR-confirmed SARS-CoV-2 infection or an uninfected control (not recorded which). The chain joins TRBV20-1 to TRBJ2-1; 12 positions match TRBD1. The specimen sequenced was whole blood. This CDR3 is CSAIRGTGGAFNEQFF. The CDR3 DNA is TGCAGTGCTATCCGAGGGACAGGGGGCGCTTTCAATGAGCAGTTCTTC.